This T cell receptor beta chain was identified in a study of blood T cells in healthy people across ages. Study findings and constraints: It was the long-lived donors that had more naive CD4+ cells and higher diversity than aged donors.

This clonotype was detected only a few times. Its antigen is undetermined. Alongside a J-beta primer mix, a sample-barcoded 5' primer served in a second PCR lasting roughly 6 to 11 cycles. From the 5' RACE reads, TCRdb called clonotypes with MiXCR, one entry per CDR3 protein. The sample has around 1.5 million distinct CDR3 sequences; around two fifths are singletons. This CDR3 has 13 amino acids. CDR1 and CDR2 (germline): SQVTM, ANQGSEA. V was shortened by 4 bases and J by 5 bases, with 11 bases between the two germline ends. The source of this sequence is a woman younger than 30 in good health. The rearrangement links TRBV29-1 to TRBJ1-4; D is unclear. Source material: blood. The CDR3 DNA reads TGCAGCGTTGTCCGGGATACGAATGAAAAACTGTTTTTT. Residues: CSVVRDTNEKLFF. Full variable domain (missing parts from reference TRBV29-1 and TRBJ1-4): SAVISQKPSRDICQRGTSLTIQCQVDSQVTMMFWYRQQPGQSLTLIATANQGSEATYESGFVIDKFPISRPNLTFSTLTVSNMSPEDSSIYLCSVVRDTNEKLFFGSGTQLSVL.